The count of the clone carrying this TCR beta chain is one. The sample comes from a study of blood T cell repertoires in COVID-19. Methods used by the authors: Amplification of reference gene primers provided the estimated nucleated cell counts. TCRdb's copy holds only in-frame clones and misses some; the assay was immunoSEQ multiplex PCR. V and J calls and clone size are as listed in that table; D and trimming were resolved from the DNA. The repertoire has over 120,000 clones, approximately 80% of them found once; the top ten carry approximately 5%. CDR1 and CDR2 from the germline V gene are SGHNT and YYREEE (reference sequence). V was shortened by 0 bases and J by 1 base, with 8 bases between the two germline ends. CDR3 length: 14 residues.

The chain uses TRBV5-4 and TRBJ2-7; no clear D. This TCR derives from a human donor in a cohort sampled during active COVID-19. The sequencing input was peripheral blood. The CDR3 sequence: CASSLAPRSYEQYV. CDR3 nucleotide sequence: TGTGCCAGCAGCTTGGCCCCTAGATCCTACGAGCAGTACGTC.